Detailed here is one TCR beta chain. This clonotype was picked up many times. Its antigen has not been determined. The sample holds no much larger clone one base away, and base qualities are not on file. Libraries of naive CD8 T cells were generated from about 21,000 to 970,000 sorted cells, with 10%, 30% or 50% of the purified RNA used. Naive CD8 T cells, defined as CD8+CD4-CCR7+CD45RA+, were FACS-sorted into RLT Plus buffer on a BD FACSAria II. Detection sensitivity was tested by spiking Jurkat RNA equal to roughly ten TCR copies' worth into samples containing roughly 19,000-1,000,000 naive CD8 T cells. Enrichment of CD8 T cells was done with RosetteSep CD8+ T Cell Enrichment Cocktail plus Ficoll-Paque, and ACK red cell lysis came afterward. Trimming takes 0 bases from V and 0 bases from J, and the germline ends sit 8 bases apart. The cysteine opens and the phenylalanine closes a CDR3 of 15 amino acids. Only the CDR3 DNA stays, 45 bases, in frame from base 1. Sequences SGHTA (CDR1) and FQGNSA (CDR2) are obtained from the germline V gene.

The data originate from a study of molecular identifiers for immune sequencing clone quantification listed by TCRdb under 2018. Turning to the overall study: For a replicate experiment, the RNA from either about 20,000 or 100,000 naive CD8 T cells was divided into five aliquots, and four of those aliquots went on to sequencing. The study was a methods study using CD8 T cells to benchmark molecular-identifier clustering-based TCR repertoire sequencing (MIDCIRS) and TCR RNA copy counting. On the study overall, not on this receptor specifically: The naive libraries included spiked-in Jurkat TCR RNA (roughly 9 copies' worth), and this RNA is not part of the donor repertoire. Highly expanded clone sizes could be underestimated if identical TCR molecules share a barcode. When barcode sub-clustering was left out, chimeric consensus sequences inflated TCR diversity, with chimeras reaching as high as 47%. Even against a background of roughly 1 million naive CD8 T cells, spiked-in Jurkat TCR RNA amounting to a single cell's worth was reported to be detectable. In CMV-specific effector cells, over 99% of molecules were held by clones above 20 RNA copies, whereas under 1% of molecules were held by such clones in naive cells. Modeling indicated about 3 TCR RNA copies recovered per cell, compared with approximately 10 by digital PCR, which implies a capture efficiency of 25% to 35%.

The library was generated by PCR. Data came from an Illumina HiSeq 4000. Bulk TCR libraries were generated as previously described, with the TCR primers listed in Table S5 used. The Qiagen AllPrep DNA/RNA kit was used to purify total RNA. Before analysis, reads from multiple sequencing runs of one library were combined. The paper's data handling went like this. Reads were retained only if their TCR constant sequence matched exactly, and those retained reads were trimmed to 150 nt and grouped according to their 12-nt molecular barcodes. Reads within each barcode group were sub-clustered using a 15% Levenshtein threshold, and quality-weighted consensus sequences were constructed for each RNA molecule. Non-functional sequences were removed, as were lower-count sequences one edit away from another. On the basis of fitting two negative binomial distributions, barcode sub-clusters with fewer than 20% of the maximum read count were discarded. TCRdb trimmed the raw reads at Q25, called clones with MiXCR and kept productive beta chains. Records with the same CDR3 protein are collapsed into one entry carrying the most frequent genes and DNA. The V and J calls, along with clone size, are taken from TCRdb and not from the paper's own processing. A total of around 20,000 distinct CDR3 sequences appear in this sample, over 15% of them only once. The top ten hold 0.9% to 1% of the sample.

The V and J genes are TRBV7-2 and TRBJ2-5; the D segment is perhaps TRBD1 or TRBD2, each sharing 6 matched bases. The receptor was derived from a human donor in good health. Some libraries in this study had Jurkat cell RNA spiked in. Sequencing was done on a sample of naive CD8+ T cells from blood, with Jurkat cell RNA spiked in. What the cell subset or site label conveys for this sample: FACS-sorted CD8+CD4-CCR7+CD45RA+ naive T cells. The nucleotides are TGTGCCAGCAGCTTAGCGGGGGGCCACCAAGAGACCCAGTACTTC. Its protein product is CASSLAGGHQETQYF.